This T cell receptor beta chain was profiled in a study of CD8+ T cells in alopecia areata. Treatment in this sample: oral pan-JAK inhibitor, 5-10 mg twice daily. Isolated RNA was reverse transcribed into cDNA used as the sequencing template. The method was immunoSEQ multiplex PCR; TCRdb's version includes in-frame clones alone and lacks a portion of them. Of 200,000 to 250,000 clones listed, around 65% are singletons. CDR1 and CDR2 (germline): SGHNT, YENEEA. The ends were cut back, 1 base at V and 6 bases at J, with 14 bases in the middle. The CDR3 spans 15 residues. This chain uses TRBV11-3 with TRBJ2-3; no definite D call. The sequence was obtained from a human donor with alopecia areata. This specimen consisted of CD4+ T cells sorted from blood, obtained at week 4, from a patient treated with tofacitinib. The CDR3 DNA is TGTGCCAGCAGCTTAGTAGCTTCGAGGTCCGATACGCAGTATTTT. As protein: CASSLVASRSDTQYF. The complete variable domain, with remaining parts taken from reference TRBV11-3 and TRBJ2-3, reads EAGVVQSPRYKIIEKKQPVAFWCNPISGHNTLYWYLQNLGQGPELLIRYENEEAVDDSQLPKDRFSAERLKGVDSTLKIQPAELGDSAVYLCASSLVASRSDTQYFGPGTRLTVL.